This paragraph covers one TCR beta chain sequence. The antigen remains unidentified. This sample is part of a study of shared clonotypes between healthy human individuals. Study-level findings and limits: Relative to their counterparts shared across all four donors, non-shared clonotypes exhibited diminished generation probabilities.

The germline CDR1 and CDR2 sequences are LGHNA and YSLEER. V lost 0 bases and J lost 0, with 11 bases in between. This CDR3 comprises 17 residues. As defined, naive CD8 cells were CD45RO-negative and positively selected for CCR7, with terminally differentiated effector memory CD45RA+ cells excluded. The protocol was immunoSEQ multiplex PCR, while the TCRdb copy is restricted to in-frame clones and leaves out a portion. Of around 1.9 million clones in the sample, about 93% are singletons; the top ten hold more than 1.5%. The chain joins TRBV4-3 to TRBJ1-4; D remains ambiguous. The sequenced material came from naive CD8+ T cells from PBMCs. The source of this sequence is a man aged 18 to 29 in good health. Some clones in this sample may be carry-over from other donors' samples. CDR3 in amino acids: CASSQDTSETTNEKLFF. CDR3 DNA sequence: TGCGCCAGCAGCCAAGATACCAGCGAGACAACTAATGAAAAACTGTTTTTT.